Listed here is a single T cell receptor beta chain. Its antigen remains unidentified. The source of the sample is a study of T cell responses to AZD1222 COVID-19 vaccine. Study-wide points: No repertoire was sampled before or during the peak T cell response, only after it. Among those given AZD1222, only 5 to 7 were seropositive at baseline. Breadth and depth of Spike-specific TCRs rose after two AZD1222 doses.

Profiling relied on immunoSEQ multiplex PCR, and the TCRdb table lists in-frame clones only, not all of them. The profile shows about 88,000 clones, around nine tenths of them singletons. This CDR3 is 15 amino acids long. Trimming shortened V by 5 bases and J by 3 bases, and 16 bases separated the two germline ends. The germline V gene has CDR1 LNHDA and CDR2 SQIVND (reference sequence). The V and J genes are TRBV19 and TRBJ1-1; TRBD1 might be the D (6 bases). The sample was peripheral blood, taken 28 days after the second AZD1222 dose. This TCR derives from an adult who received the AZD1222 COVID-19 vaccine. CDR3 sequence (DNA): TGTGCCAGTAGTCGGGGGGCCGTGAGGTACACTGAAGCTTTCTTT. It is translated as CASSRGAVRYTEAFF.